This T cell receptor beta chain originates from a study of cytomegalovirus exposure and HLA in healthy donors. On this clone: Its antigen is unidentified.

Study-wide results and limits: The presence/absence work took it that sequencing depth was about the same across donors. A later analysis by the authors found several of the most significant clusters apparently linked to common viral pathogens. 87-base-pair reads could not separate some V segments, including TRBV6-2 and TRBV6-3.

The PCR made use of 60 Vbeta and 13 Jbeta primers. Assay used: immunoSEQ multiplex PCR; TCRdb lists only in-frame clones, some missing. Of roughly 120,000 clones listed, around 79% are singletons. CDR1 SGHTA and CDR2 FQGTGA come from the germline V gene. The CDR3 length is 14 residues. With 5 bases removed from V and 1 base from J, the gap between germline ends came to 11 bases. The chain couples TRBV7-3 to TRBJ1-1; weak D call: TRBD1 (5 bases). The source is a woman aged 40 to 50 in good health and CMV-seronegative. The source material was PBMCs. CDR3 protein: CASSLGQGNTEAFF. In nucleotides, the CDR3 is TGTGCCAGCAGCCTAGGCCAGGGGAACACTGAAGCTTTCTTT. Variable domain in full (rest from reference TRBV7-3 and TRBJ1-1): GAGVSQTPSNKVTEKGKYVELRCDPISGHTALYWYRQSLGQGPEFLIYFQGTGAADDSGLPNDRFFAVRPEGSVSTLKIQRTERGDSAVYLCASSLGQGNTEAFFGQGTRLTVV.